This is a list of T cell receptor beta chains from one sample in a study of technical replicates of blood from a handful of donors. The protocol was immunoSEQ multiplex PCR, while the TCRdb copy is restricted to in-frame clones and leaves out a portion. The table has about 75,000 clones, about nine tenths seen once; the top ten hold 0.37%. The sample was T cells isolated from PBMCs. The source of these receptors is a human donor in good health. Some clones in this sample may be carry-over from other donors' samples. Each CDR3 is given without its conserved first and last residue. The order of the fields is V gene, clone size, D gene, CDR3 protein. The D gene is left open where the match is weak. Clone size, where shown, is once, few, many, or a class for clones that have expanded.

>TRBV18|.|.
ASSPTANSGNTIY
>TRBV28|.|.
ASSPPLREKSYNEQF
>TRBV30|once|.
AWSLRSQETQY
>TRBV14|.|TRBD2
ASSQDPDRIAGEQY
>TRBV14|once|.
ASSPGGMFSSYEQY
>TRBV6-5|once|.
ASSSHLFNYGYT
>TRBV28|.|TRBD1
ASSLGFWDGTGITEAF
>TRBV4-2|.|TRBD1
ASSHYRGRNEQF
>TRBV29-1|.|TRBD2
SVSRLAGGHEQY
>TRBV11-3|.|.
ASSLEYNLGYTIY
>TRBV5-1|.|.
ASSLVFSATSNEQF
>TRBV1|.|.
TSTIGEGGNEKLF
>TRBV5-4|.|.
GGSSLNSPLH
>TRBV5-1|.|TRBD2
ASSLEASGVGDTQY
>TRBV2|.|TRBD2
ASKWTSGAITDTQY
>TRBV4-2|.|.
ASSQEGGRSYGYT
>TRBV2|once|TRBD1
ASRGQGSLEKLF
>TRBV11-3|.|.
ASSDYEMVLNTEAF
>TRBV5-5|.|TRBD1
ASSQTGDREQF
>TRBV30|.|TRBD1
AWSVLGGWAGQGTNYGYT
>TRBV10-1|.|TRBD2
ASSDGLAHYNEQF
>TRBV18|.|.
ASSTRGGHREQY
>TRBV25-1|once|TRBD1
ASSEWGDRAGQPQH
>TRBV10-3|.|TRBD1
AISESKGQTYEQY
>TRBV6-5|.|.
ASSGSRETQY
>TRBV6-4|.|.
ASSDDTNTEAF
>TRBV29-1|.|.
SVLRGHQLEQY
>TRBV4-2|.|TRBD1
ASSQEDRENYEQY
>TRBV10-2|.|.
ASSESWDSYSYNEQF
>TRBV6-5|.|.
ASRQTGLYGYT
>TRBV21-1|.|.
ASSLTGGCQPQH
>TRBV19|.|.
ASSNSPANEKLF
>TRBV21-1|.|.
ASSKVVAGKLF
>TRBV7-9|.|TRBD1
ASSSHQPTGVDYGYT
>TRBV27|.|TRBD1
ASSSTGRGLTRTEAF
>TRBV11-2|.|.
ASRSLRASPLH
>TRBV7-9|.|.
ASSSGNLGGANVLT
>TRBV19|.|TRBD1
ASSIRTGYMNTEAF
>TRBV4-1|once|TRBD1
ASSRTVGTGDENGYT
>TRBV14|.|.
ASSQDRMSGEYNEQF
>TRBV5-1|once|.
ASSRDVSDVGSTGELF
>TRBV20-1|.|.
SARDLETQY
>TRBV27|.|TRBD1
ASSPPGQREEQY
>TRBV5-8|.|TRBD1
ASSLDYRGRGELF
>TRBV5-1|.|TRBD1
ASSLLTGLFPPEAF
>TRBV10-1|.|TRBD1
ATRTGAAGELF
>TRBV11-2|.|.
ASSLRLVSDTQY
>TRBV5-6|.|.
ASSYQDNRVADTQY
>TRBV27|.|.
ASSLSVGRDGKLF
>TRBV28|once|TRBD2
ASSFVFSGSSYNEQF
>TRBV5-6|.|.
ASSPTGRGYEQY
>TRBV11-2|.|.
ASRTGYGEKLF
>TRBV6-5|once|TRBD2
ASSYLGTSDHEQY
>TRBV30|few|.
AWSRGQGRGGSNQPQH
>TRBV11-2|.|.
ASSPGLRYEQY
>TRBV29-1|.|.
SVEVPGHGTYEQY
>TRBV4-1|.|.
ASSHNTGSSGNTIY